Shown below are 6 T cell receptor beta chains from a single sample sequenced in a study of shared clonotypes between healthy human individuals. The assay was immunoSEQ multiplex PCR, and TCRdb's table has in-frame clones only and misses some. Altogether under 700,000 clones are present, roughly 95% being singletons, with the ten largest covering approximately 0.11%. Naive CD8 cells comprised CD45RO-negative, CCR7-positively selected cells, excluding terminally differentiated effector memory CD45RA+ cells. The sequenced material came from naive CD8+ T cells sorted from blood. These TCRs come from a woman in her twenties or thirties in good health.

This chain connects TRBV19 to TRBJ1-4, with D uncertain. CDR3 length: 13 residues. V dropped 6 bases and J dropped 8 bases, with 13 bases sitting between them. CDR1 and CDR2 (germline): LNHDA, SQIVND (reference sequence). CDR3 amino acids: CASSEGLGEKLFF. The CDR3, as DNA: TGTGCCAGTAGCGAAGGACTCGGCGAAAAACTGTTTTTT.

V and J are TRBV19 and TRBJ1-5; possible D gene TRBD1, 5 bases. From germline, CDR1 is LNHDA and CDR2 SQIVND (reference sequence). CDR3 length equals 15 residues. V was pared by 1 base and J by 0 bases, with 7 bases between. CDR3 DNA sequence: TGTGCCAGTAGTATAGGGACACTTAGCAATCAGCCCCAGCATTTT. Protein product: CASSIGTLSNQPQHF.

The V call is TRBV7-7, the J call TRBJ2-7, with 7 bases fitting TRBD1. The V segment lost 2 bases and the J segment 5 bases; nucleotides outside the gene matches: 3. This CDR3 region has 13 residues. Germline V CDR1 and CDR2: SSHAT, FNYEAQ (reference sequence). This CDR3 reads CASSLHRGDEQYF. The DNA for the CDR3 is TGTGCCAGCAGCTTACACAGGGGTGACGAGCAGTACTTC.

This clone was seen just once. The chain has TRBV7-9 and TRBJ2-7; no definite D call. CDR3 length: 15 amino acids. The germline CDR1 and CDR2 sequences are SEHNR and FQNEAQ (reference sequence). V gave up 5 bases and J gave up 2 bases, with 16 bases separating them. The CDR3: CASSDGLYSPYEQYF. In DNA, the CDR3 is TGTGCCAGCAGCGACGGGCTCTACTCTCCCTACGAGCAGTACTTC.

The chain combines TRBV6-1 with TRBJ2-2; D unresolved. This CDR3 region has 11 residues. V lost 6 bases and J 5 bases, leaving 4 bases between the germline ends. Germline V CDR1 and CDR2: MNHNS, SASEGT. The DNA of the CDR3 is TGTGCCAGCAGCCATACCGGGGAGCTGTTTTTT. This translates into CASSHTGELFF.

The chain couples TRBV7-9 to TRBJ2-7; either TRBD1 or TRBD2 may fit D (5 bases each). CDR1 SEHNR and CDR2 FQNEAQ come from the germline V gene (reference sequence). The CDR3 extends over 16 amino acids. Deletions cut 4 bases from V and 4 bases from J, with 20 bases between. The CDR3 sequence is CASSSHPGLGQYEQYF. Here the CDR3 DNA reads TGTGCCAGCAGCTCCCACCCGGGGCTCGGCCAATACGAGCAGTACTTC.